These 5 T cell receptor beta chains were sequenced from one sample in a study of cytomegalovirus exposure and HLA in healthy donors (dated by TCRdb to the late 2010s). Libraries came from the immunoSEQ multiplex PCR assay. For the multiplex PCR, a mixture combining 60 forward primers for TCR Vbeta segments and 13 reverse primers for TCR Jbeta segments was used. In its TCRdb copy, this immuneACCESS table keeps in-frame sequences only and misses some clones. Where compared with another copy, unresolved V genes explain less than half of these, and the others have no known cause. The sample table shows 85,000 to 90,000 clones, and about 72% are seen once. The top ten clonotypes cover 2% to 2.5% of the sample. The specimen sequenced was PBMCs. These receptors were collected from a man between 25 and 39 years old in good health and CMV-seronegative.

In DNA form, the CDR3 reads TGTGCCAGCAGTTACCCGGGACAGGGGAACACCGGGGAGCTGTTTTTT. It encodes CASSYPGQGNTGELFF. The chain has TRBV7-9 and TRBJ2-2; 9 positions agree with TRBD1. CDR1 is SEHNR, CDR2 FQNEAQ, per germline (reference sequence). This CDR3 contains 16 residues. Unmatched junction bases numbered 6, after V lost 6 bases and J lost 1 base.

The rearrangement uses TRBV4-1 and TRBJ1-1; perhaps TRBD1 as D (6 bases). CDR1 and CDR2 from the germline V gene are MGHRA and YSYEKL. The CDR3 spans 14 residues. V was shortened by 4 bases and J by 5 bases, with 14 bases between the two germline ends. CDR3 sequence (DNA): TGCGCCAGCAGCCCCCTATTTAGGGGGACTGAAGCTTTCTTT. This translates into CASSPLFRGTEAFF.

The rearrangement uses TRBV7-2 and TRBJ1-5; D not certain. V lost 5 bases and J lost 7, with 12 bases in between. CDR3 length equals 13 residues. Germline CDR1 SGHTA, CDR2 FQGNSA. For the CDR3, the DNA is TGTGCCAGCAGCCCCCGACTGGCGCAGCCCCAGCATTTT. Translated, it gives CASSPRLAQPQHF. Filled out from reference TRBV7-2 and TRBJ1-5, the complete variable domain reads GAGVSQSPSNKVTEKGKDVELRCDPISGHTALYWYRQSLGQGLEFLIYFQGNSAPDKSGLPSDRFSAERTGGSVSTLTIQRTQQEDSAVYLCASSPRLAQPQHFGDGTRLSIL.

In DNA, the CDR3 is TGTGCCAGCAGCGGACTAACAGGTTACACTGAAGCTTTCTTT. This sequence encodes CASSGLTGYTEAFF. The V and J genes are TRBV7-8 and TRBJ1-1, with D possibly TRBD1 on 5 matching bases. The V end lost 5 bases, the J end lost 3 bases, and 13 bases lay between the germline ends. Germline assignment: CDR1 SGHVS and CDR2 FQNEAQ. The CDR3 loop spans 14 amino acids.

The chain carries TRBV11-1 and TRBJ1-1; TRBD1 aligns across 8 bases. Unmatched junction bases numbered 9, after V lost 5 bases and J lost 7 bases. There are 14 residues in the CDR3. Germline-derived CDR1 and CDR2 are SGHAT and FQDESV (reference sequence). The CDR3 region is CASSVLQGVVEAFF. Written as DNA, the CDR3 is TGTGCCAGCAGCGTCTTACAGGGGGTAGTTGAAGCTTTCTTT. Combining the CDR3 with reference TRBV11-1 and TRBJ1-1 gives the whole variable domain EAEVAQSPRYKITEKSQAVAFWCDPISGHATLYWYRQILGQGPELLVQFQDESVVDDSQLPKDRFSAERLKGVDSTLKIQPAELGDSAMYLCASSVLQGVVEAFFGQGTRLTVV.